One sample yielded the 25 T cell receptor beta chains listed below, sequenced in a study of cytomegalovirus exposure and HLA in healthy donors. Primers for the PCR totalled 60 Vbeta and 13 Jbeta. Clones were sequenced by immunoSEQ multiplex PCR, and TCRdb holds only the in-frame ones, with some missing. This sample yields 100,000 to 150,000 clones, of which 60% to 85% are seen a single time; around 2.7% belongs to the top ten. Sequencing input: PBMCs. The source of these receptors is a woman aged 40 to 49 in good health and CMV-seropositive.

The rearrangement joins TRBV19 to TRBJ2-7; perhaps TRBD2 as D (6 bases). The V end was cut by 2 bases, the J end by 2 bases, with 13 bases between. CDR1 and CDR2 from the germline V gene are LNHDA and SQIVND (reference sequence). The CDR3 sequence is 15 residues long. This CDR3 is CASSIRTAGAYEQYF. As DNA, the CDR3 is TGTGCCAGTAGTATAAGAACAGCGGGCGCCTACGAGCAGTACTTC. Full variable domain (missing parts from reference TRBV19 and TRBJ2-7): DGGITQSPKYLFRKEGQNVTLSCEQNLNHDAMYWYRQDPGQGLRLIYYSQIVNDFQKGDIAEGYSVSREKKESFPLTVTSAQKNPTAFYLCASSIRTAGAYEQYFGPGTRLTVT.

V and J are TRBV6-5 and TRBJ2-3; the match to TRBD1 covers 8 bases. Germline V CDR1 and CDR2: MNHEY, SVGAGI. The CDR3 totals 15 residues. V shed 7 bases, J shed 3 bases, and the junction held 9 bases outside the gene matches. The CDR3 protein is CASKPRTGLTDTQYF. DNA for the CDR3: TGTGCCAGCAAACCTCGGACAGGGCTAACAGATACGCAGTATTTT.

This chain uses TRBV10-3 with TRBJ2-1; a possible D gene is TRBD2 (5 bases). CDR3 length: 13 amino acids. CDR1 is ENHRY, CDR2 SYGVKD, per germline. The ends were cut back, 11 bases at V and 8 bases at J, with 19 bases in the middle. CDR3: CAVSSGGGYEQFF. In nucleotides, the CDR3 is TGTGCCGTGTCCAGCGGAGGTGGCTATGAGCAGTTCTTC.

This clone showed up just a few times. The V call is TRBV2, the J call TRBJ2-5; 8 bases match TRBD2. With 4 bases clipped from V and 5 bases from J, the junction kept 3 bases outside the gene matches. Germline values: CDR1 SNHLY, CDR2 FYNNEI. The CDR3 spans 13 residues. CDR3 residues: CASSGERGETQYF. As DNA, the CDR3 is TGTGCCAGCAGTGGTGAGCGGGGGGAGACCCAGTACTTC.

This clone was observed a handful of times. The chain recombines TRBV4-2 with TRBJ1-5, with 10 bases aligning to TRBD1. Losses at the gene ends were 2 bases for V and 4 bases for J; bases not matched to a gene: 2. This CDR3 region has 15 residues. From germline, CDR1 is LGHNA and CDR2 YNFKEQ. For the CDR3, the DNA is TGTGCCAGCAGCCAACAGGGACAGGGGAATCAGCCCCAGCATTTT. It codes for CASSQQGQGNQPQHF.

The J gene is TRBJ2-2, the V gene TRBV7-6; D gene uncertain. V was trimmed by 7 bases and J by 6 bases, leaving 9 bases between them. The CDR3 consists of 12 residues. Germline V lookup: CDR1 SGHVS, CDR2 FNYEAQ. The CDR3 DNA reads as TGTGCCAGCAACCTAGTCCCCGGGGAGCTGTTTTTT. Translating it yields CASNLVPGELFF.

The chain carries TRBV19 and TRBJ1-1; D is perhaps TRBD1 (6 bases). Trimming cost V 7 bases and J 1 base, with 16 bases left between them. The CDR3 is made up of 15 amino acids. Per the germline V gene, CDR1 is LNHDA and CDR2 is SQIVND (reference sequence). CDR3 amino acids: CASIPHRESNTEAFF. The CDR3 DNA sequence: TGTGCCAGTATCCCCCACAGGGAATCGAACACTGAAGCTTTCTTT.

The J gene is TRBJ2-5, the V gene TRBV19; 12 positions match TRBD2. The CDR3 spans 17 residues. Germline trimming cut 2 bases from V and 5 bases from J; bases unmatched to any gene: 9. The V gene's germline CDR1 is LNHDA and CDR2 SQIVND (reference sequence). CDR3 protein: CASSILPSGRARETQYF. The DNA for the CDR3 is TGTGCCAGTAGTATATTGCCTAGCGGGAGGGCTCGGGAGACCCAGTACTTC.

The V call is TRBV27, the J call TRBJ2-7, with no clear D. The V gene's germline CDR1 is MNHEY and CDR2 SMNVEV (reference sequence). Trimming pared 5 bases from V and 5 bases from J, leaving 19 bases between. This CDR3 has 15 amino acids. The CDR3 protein is CASSPLIEPRNEQYF. The CDR3 bases are TGTGCCAGCAGTCCACTAATTGAGCCACGAAACGAGCAGTACTTC.

This rearrangement joins TRBV7-8 to TRBJ2-3, with unresolved D. Germline CDR1 reads SGHVS; CDR2 reads FQNEAQ. The germline V and J ends were trimmed by 5 bases and 4 bases, with 13 bases remaining between them. CDR3 length: 14 amino acids. Here the CDR3 reads CASSRSYGSDTQYF. For the CDR3, the DNA is TGTGCCAGCAGCCGCAGCTACGGGTCAGATACGCAGTATTTT.

The rearrangement uses TRBV5-1 and TRBJ2-3; D is perhaps TRBD2 (6 bases). Trimming removed 4 bases from V and 3 bases from J, with 12 bases in between. Germline CDR1 SGHRS, CDR2 YFSETQ. This CDR3 has 14 amino acids. The CDR3 spells CASSRLGGTDTQYF. CDR3 bases: TGCGCCAGCAGCAGACTGGGAGGTACAGATACGCAGTATTTT. Looking up the rest from reference TRBV5-1 and TRBJ2-3 gives the full variable domain: KAGVTQTPRYLIKTRGQQVTLSCSPISGHRSVSWYQQTPGQGLQFLFEYFSETQRNKGNFPGRFSGRQFSNSRSEMNVSTLELGDSALYLCASSRLGGTDTQYFGPGTRLTVL.

This clone came up a few times. The chain recombines TRBV2 with TRBJ2-5; perhaps TRBD1 as D (5 bases). The last part of the DNA fits TRBJ2-7 better; the J call may be wrong. The CDR3 runs to 13 residues. The V gene's germline CDR1 is SNHLY and CDR2 FYNNEI. CDR3 sequence (DNA): TGTGCCAGCAGTGAACAACACAGGTACGAGCAGTACTTC. Amino acids: CASSEQHRYEQYF.

This clone was observed once. This chain uses TRBV5-4 with TRBJ2-5, with 8 bases fitting TRBD2. Per the germline V gene, CDR1 is SGHNT and CDR2 is YYREEE (reference sequence). This CDR3 is 13 amino acids long. V shed 9 bases, J shed 3 bases, and the junction held 7 bases outside the gene matches. The CDR3 sequence: CATGREGKETQYF. The CDR3 DNA sequence: TGTGCCACCGGGAGGGAGGGCAAAGAGACCCAGTACTTC.

The CDR3: CSGVTGNTIYF. DNA of the CDR3: TGCAGCGGTGTCACTGGAAACACCATATATTTT. This chain links TRBV29-1 with TRBJ1-3; D unclear. Germline V gives CDR1 SQVTM, CDR2 ANQGSEA. The CDR3 spans 11 residues. Trimming removed 7 bases at V and 2 bases at J, with 6 bases between. The full variable domain, in which reference TRBV29-1 and TRBJ1-3 provide the parts outside the CDR3, is SAVISQKPSRDICQRGTSLTIQCQVDSQVTMMFWYRQQPGQSLTLIATANQGSEATYESGFVIDKFPISRPNLTFSTLTVSNMSPEDSSIYLCSGVTGNTIYFGEGSWLTVV.

This clone has just one count. The V gene is TRBV5-6, the J gene TRBJ2-7; 7 nucleotides align to TRBD1. V dropped 2 bases and J dropped 3; count of bases not matched to a gene: 5. Germline loops: CDR1 SGHDT, CDR2 YYEEEE. CDR3 length equals 14 residues. DNA of the CDR3: TGTGCCAGCAGCTTAGGACAGGTAGACTACGAGCAGTACTTC. Its protein is CASSLGQVDYEQYF.

In this sample, this clone turned up once. This rearrangement joins TRBV5-1 to TRBJ2-1; D is perhaps TRBD1 (5 bases). The CDR3 has 14 amino acids. CDR1 is SGHRS and CDR2 is YFSETQ in the germline V gene. Between the trimmed V and J ends, which lost 0 bases and 2 bases, there was a span of 6 bases. The CDR3: CASSLEGPYNEQFF. DNA for the CDR3: TGCGCCAGCAGCTTGGAGGGGCCCTACAATGAGCAGTTCTTC.

The rearrangement uses TRBV4-1 and TRBJ2-1, with 10 bases lining up with TRBD2. CDR1 MGHRA and CDR2 YSYEKL come from the germline V gene. This CDR3 spans 18 amino acids. V lost 3 bases to trimming and J lost 4 bases; unmatched junction nucleotides: 12. CDR3 nucleotide sequence: TGCGCCAGCAGCCAGGGACTAGCGCGAGGGGGGACTTACAATGAGCAGTTCTTC. The encoded protein is CASSQGLARGGTYNEQFF.

Concerning this clone: This sample includes further DNA sequences coding for the same CDR3. V and J are TRBV11-3 and TRBJ2-4, with D maybe TRBD2 (7 bases). Looked up from germline, CDR1 is SGHNT and CDR2 is YENEEA. This CDR3 has 14 amino acids. Deletions cut 1 base from V and 5 bases from J, with 9 bases between. The CDR3 DNA sequence: TGTGCCAGCAGCTTAGGAGGGGGGGAAAACATTCAGTACTTC. Amino acid sequence: CASSLGGGENIQYF.

The genes are TRBV4-1 and TRBJ2-5; 10 positions match TRBD2. Per the germline V gene, CDR1 is MGHRA and CDR2 is YSYEKL. The CDR3 length is 15 residues. Losses at the gene ends were 6 bases for V and 2 bases for J; bases not matched to a gene: 6. DNA of the CDR3: TGCGCCAGCAGTCGAACAGCGGGGGGGCAAGAGACCCAGTACTTC. Amino acids: CASSRTAGGQETQYF.

The J gene is TRBJ2-1, the V gene TRBV7-9; 10 nucleotides align to TRBD2. After removal of 3 bases from V and 6 bases from J, the junction contained 5 bases not matched to a gene. The germline CDR1 and CDR2 sequences are SEHNR and FQNEAQ (reference sequence). The CDR3 extends over 15 amino acids. CDR3 coding DNA: TGTGCCAGCAGCTTGCGACTAGCGGGCGTCAATGAGCAGTTCTTC. Translation: CASSLRLAGVNEQFF.

The chain joins TRBV7-9 to TRBJ1-4, with a weak D call TRBD1 (5 bases). V lost 5 bases to trimming and J lost 8 bases, with 15 bases between them. Per the germline V gene, CDR1 is SEHNR and CDR2 is FQNEAQ (reference sequence). There are 14 residues in the CDR3. The CDR3 is CASSPAGRREKLFF. CDR3 DNA sequence: TGTGCCAGCAGCCCCGCAGGGAGGAGGGAAAAACTGTTTTTT.

The chain recombines TRBV5-6 with TRBJ2-1, with 11 bases lining up with TRBD2. V lost 4 bases and J lost 10; bases outside the gene matches: 16. Looked up from germline, CDR1 is SGHDT and CDR2 is YYEEEE. This CDR3 has 17 residues. The CDR3 coding sequence is TGTGCCAGCAGCGCGACCTTAGCGGGGGGGCATCCGGCCGAGCAGTTCTTC. Translating it yields CASSATLAGGHPAEQFF. Supplemented by reference TRBV5-6 and TRBJ2-1, the full variable domain reads DAGVTQSPTHLIKTRGQQVTLRCSPKSGHDTVSWYQQALGQGPQFIFQYYEEEERQRGNFPDRFSGHQFPNYSSELNVNALLLGDSALYLCASSATLAGGHPAEQFFGPGTRLTVL.

The chain uses TRBV5-1 and TRBJ2-7, with TRBD1 matching over 7 bases. From germline, CDR1 is SGHRS and CDR2 YFSETQ. The CDR3 has 14 amino acids. V lost 4 bases, J lost 5 bases, and 9 bases stayed unmatched. The CDR3: CASSIGDSQNEQYF. CDR3 nucleotide sequence: TGCGCCAGCAGCATCGGGGACAGTCAAAACGAGCAGTACTTC.

This chain joins TRBV5-1 and TRBJ2-1, with 9 bases fitting TRBD2. Germline CDR1 SGHRS, CDR2 YFSETQ. CDR3 length: 15 residues. Trimming removed 0 bases from V and 8 bases from J; junction bases left unmatched: 6. CDR3 in amino acids: CASSLALAGRDEQFF. The DNA of the CDR3 is TGCGCCAGCAGCTTGGCACTAGCGGGTCGGGATGAGCAGTTCTTC. Full variable domain (outside the CDR3, taken from reference TRBV5-1 and TRBJ2-1): KAGVTQTPRYLIKTRGQQVTLSCSPISGHRSVSWYQQTPGQGLQFLFEYFSETQRNKGNFPGRFSGRQFSNSRSEMNVSTLELGDSALYLCASSLALAGRDEQFFGPGTRLTVL.

V gene TRBV5-4 combines with J gene TRBJ2-1; TRBD1 is a possible D gene (5 bases). The length of the CDR3 is 15 residues. V was clipped by 0 bases and J by 15 bases, with 22 bases between them. Germline-derived CDR1 and CDR2 are SGHNT and YYREEE (reference sequence). The CDR3 loop reads CASSLAGNRPFGSFF. CDR3 sequence (DNA): TGTGCCAGCAGCTTGGCCGGAAACAGGCCCTTTGGGTCGTTCTTC.